This TCR beta chain was found in a study of memory CD4+ T cells and cytomegalovirus serostatus. Single viable CD3+CD4+CD8-CD45RO+ cells were sorted as the memory CD4+ T cells. The germline CDR1 and CDR2 sequences are SGHTA and FQGNSA. The CDR3 has 15 residues. Trimming took off 5 bases at V and 4 bases at J, with 15 bases between the two ends. Libraries were prepared by immunoSEQ multiplex PCR; TCRdb keeps only in-frame clonotypes and omits some of them. The repertoire holds about 38,000 clones, with around 79% as singletons. The V call is TRBV7-2, the J call TRBJ2-1; D gene unclear. Sequencing used memory CD4+ T cells from blood. The TCR comes from an adult in good health and CMV-seropositive. The CDR3 DNA reads TGTGCCAGCAGCCCAGGTCCACTTCAATACAATGAGCAGTTCTTC. This encodes CASSPGPLQYNEQFF.